The clone carrying this T cell receptor beta chain was detected once. As handled by the study authors: Using reference gene primer amplification, nucleated cell counts were estimated. Using immunoSEQ multiplex PCR, the repertoire was profiled, and TCRdb retains in-frame clones only, with some absent. V, J and clone size derive from that table, while D and trimming were established from the DNA sequence. The sample consists of 95,000 to 100,000 clones, roughly 92% of them appearing once. The record originates from a study of blood T cell repertoires in COVID-19. This CDR3 comprises 12 residues. Germline values: CDR1 MNHEY, CDR2 SMNVEV (reference sequence). V was pared by 6 bases and J by 5 bases, with 7 bases between.

V and J are TRBV27 and TRBJ1-4; D is unclear. This clonotype was sampled from a man aged 50-59 years with active COVID-19. The sequencing sample was made of peripheral blood. The chain's CDR3 is CASRGMNEKLFF. The CDR3 DNA follows: TGTGCCAGCAGGGGCATGAATGAAAAACTGTTTTTT.